This T cell receptor (beta chain) was captured by sequencing in a study of cytomegalovirus exposure and HLA in healthy donors. Overall study: In terms of ancestry, the Caucasian-associated cluster contained 75% to 90% of the approximately 430 genotyped donors.

Of note for this clone: The antigen remains unidentified.

Findings and caveats of the study: In terms of immune exposure information, only CMV serostatus was available.

In the PCR, 60 Vbeta and 13 Jbeta primers were used. As originally analysed: Unique TCR beta chains totaled roughly 80 million in a later count, with roughly 12 million of them shared. Generated by immunoSEQ multiplex PCR, the TCRdb table keeps only in-frame clones and is missing some. The V and J calls and clone size were taken over from that table, and D and trimming were inferred from the DNA. Of some 210,000 clones in the sample, around four fifths were seen once. CDR3 size: 14 residues. Trimming at V came to 5 bases and at J to 0 bases, leaving 2 bases not matched to a gene. CDR1 and CDR2 (germline): SNHLY, FYNNEI. Regarding donors, all were healthy bone marrow donors.

Sequencing was carried out using PBMCs. This receptor was taken from a male donor in good health and CMV-seronegative. The V and J genes are TRBV2 and TRBJ2-5, with TRBD1 matching over 8 bases. The CDR3 nucleotides are TGTGCCAGCAGTTGGACAGGGAACCAAGAGACCCAGTACTTC. This translates into CASSWTGNQETQYF.